The 26 T cell receptor beta chains below all came from one sample that was sequenced in a study of blood T cells in healthy people across ages. Next came a second PCR, run for roughly 6 to 11 cycles, which used a sample-barcoded 5' primer along with a J-beta primer mix. One entry per CDR3 protein, called by TCRdb with MiXCR from the 5' RACE reads. The table records over a million distinct CDR3 sequences, 45% to 70% of them present only once. Sequencing was performed on blood. These receptor sequences come from a man aged 18 to 29 in good health.

The chain recombines TRBV12-3 or TRBV12-4 with TRBJ1-2; 7 bases align to TRBD1. The CDR3 is made up of 15 amino acids. Trimming at V came to 8 bases and at J to 2 bases, leaving 11 bases not matched to a gene. The CDR3 sequence: CASGKQGLGNYGYTF. The CDR3 DNA reads TGTGCCAGCGGTAAACAGGGGTTAGGGAACTATGGCTACACCTTC.

V and J are TRBV10-1 and TRBJ2-2; 7 positions match TRBD2. The junction had 10 bases not matched to a gene; V was cut back by 4 bases and J by 5 bases. CDR3 size: 16 residues. Germline assignment: CDR1 WNHNN and CDR2 SYGVQD (reference sequence). The CDR3, as DNA: TGCGCCAGCAGTGCCGTAGCCGGGAGGAATACCGGGGAGCTGTTTTTT. Protein: CASSAVAGRNTGELFF.

This rearrangement joins TRBV12-3 or TRBV12-4 to TRBJ1-1; 11 bases map to TRBD1. This CDR3 region has 16 residues. Losses at the gene ends were 2 bases for V and 5 bases for J; bases not matched to a gene: 7. The CDR3 sequence is CASSLRTGGYRTEAFF. CDR3 DNA sequence: TGTGCCAGCAGTTTAAGGACAGGGGGCTATCGGACTGAAGCTTTCTTT.

A word on this clonotype: A much more abundant neighbour one base away suggests this may be a read error. The J gene is TRBJ1-2, the V gene TRBV5-6; D is perhaps TRBD1 (5 bases). Germline CDR1 SGHDT, CDR2 YYEEEE. This CDR3 is 16 amino acids long. The CDR3 sequence is CASSYGPTGANYDYTF. DNA for the CDR3: TGTGCCAGCAGTTACGGACCTACCGGGGCTAACTATGACTACACCTTC.

The chain links TRBV15 to TRBJ1-5; D unclear. Trimming took off 0 bases at V and 6 bases at J, with 21 bases between the two ends. The CDR3 is 18 amino acids. From germline, CDR1 is LNHNV and CDR2 YYDKDF (reference sequence). The CDR3 DNA sequence: TGTGCCACCAGCAGAGATCCTCCGGCGGGGTCCTCAACTCAGCCCCAGCATTTT. Translating it yields CATSRDPPAGSSTQPQHF. The full variable domain, its missing parts supplied by reference TRBV15 and TRBJ1-5, is DAMVIQNPRYQVTQFGKPVTLSCSQTLNHNVMYWYQQKSSQAPKLLFHYYDKDFNNEADTPDNFQSRRPNTSFCFLDIRSPGLGDTAMYLCATSRDPPAGSSTQPQHFGDGTRLSIL.

The J gene is TRBJ2-2, the V gene TRBV5-1; 7 bases map to TRBD2. Per germline, CDR1 SGHRS and CDR2 YFSETQ. This CDR3 contains 17 residues. With V trimmed by 4 bases and J by 1 base, 10 bases remained unmatched. The CDR3 DNA sequence: TGCGCCAGCAGCGACCTAGCGGAGGGACTGAACACCGGGGAGCTGTTTTTT. Its translation is CASSDLAEGLNTGELFF.

The chain uses TRBV6-2 or TRBV6-3 and TRBJ2-1; 8 bases map to TRBD2. The germline V gene has CDR1 MNHEY and CDR2 SVGEGT. J lost 5 bases, V lost 6 bases, and 9 bases had no gene match. The length of the CDR3 is 15 residues. The CDR3 reads CASSRAGGGNNEQFF. For the CDR3, the DNA is TGTGCCAGCAGCAGGGCCGGGGGGGGGAACAATGAGCAGTTCTTC.

This chain joins TRBV2 and TRBJ2-3, with D possibly matching TRBD2 (6 bases). The CDR3 loop spans 16 amino acids. V was cut by 7 bases and J by 0 bases, with 17 bases left in between. Germline-derived CDR1 and CDR2 are SNHLY and FYNNEI. This CDR3 is CASKVSGIASTDTQYF. CDR3 nucleotide sequence: TGTGCCAGCAAGGTTAGCGGAATCGCTAGCACAGATACGCAGTATTTT.

This clonotype was found a few times. The V call is TRBV5-1, the J call TRBJ2-3, with D tentatively TRBD2 (6 bases). The germline CDR1 and CDR2 sequences are SGHRS and YFSETQ. V shed 5 bases and J shed 4 bases, with 14 bases lying between them. The length of the CDR3 is 14 residues. The CDR3 is CASRDSGNPDTQYF. DNA for the CDR3: TGCGCCAGCAGGGATAGCGGAAATCCAGATACGCAGTATTTT.

This chain connects TRBV4-2 to TRBJ2-4; D unresolved. The CDR3 runs 12 residues. V lost 0 bases to trimming and J lost 8 bases, with 5 bases between them. The germline CDR1 and CDR2 sequences are LGHNA and YNFKEQ. The CDR3 loop reads CASSQESHIQYF. The CDR3 DNA is TGTGCCAGCAGCCAAGAATCCCACATTCAGTACTTC.

This sequence joins TRBV12-3 or TRBV12-4 and TRBJ1-1; D ambiguous. CDR3 length: 12 residues. Trimming shortened V by 1 base and J by 8 bases, and 8 bases separated the two germline ends. CDR3 protein: CASSLGSNEAFF. The DNA of the CDR3 is TGTGCCAGCAGTTTAGGCTCCAACGAAGCTTTCTTT.

V and J are TRBV5-6 and TRBJ2-2, with TRBD1 matching over 8 bases. V was clipped by 3 bases and J by 0 bases; unmatched bases: 4. The CDR3 runs 16 residues. Germline CDR1 and CDR2: SGHDT and YYEEEE. The CDR3 DNA follows: TGTGCCAGCAGCTACCAGGGGGCCGCGAACACCGGGGAGCTGTTTTTT. Translated: CASSYQGAANTGELFF.

This clonotype was counted between two and nine times. The rearrangement joins TRBV6-5 to TRBJ1-2; possible D gene TRBD1, 5 bases. CDR3 length: 13 amino acids. Trimming removed 5 bases from V and 3 bases from J, with 10 bases in between. Germline CDR1 MNHEY, CDR2 SVGAGI. In nucleotides, the CDR3 is TGTGCCAGCAGTGGGGGGACCGACTATGGCTACACCTTC. This gives the protein CASSGGTDYGYTF.

The J gene is TRBJ1-5, the V gene TRBV20-1, with D maybe TRBD1 (6 bases). CDR3 length: 16 amino acids. V was cut by 4 bases and J by 6 bases, with 22 bases left in between. Germline V gives CDR1 DFQATT, CDR2 SNEGSKA (reference sequence). CDR3 loop: CSANFLQGGHGQPQHF. In DNA form, the CDR3 reads TGCAGTGCTAATTTCTTACAGGGAGGGCACGGTCAGCCCCAGCATTTT.

This clonotype was detected a few times. V is TRBV15 and J is TRBJ2-3; 12 bases are a match to TRBD2. Germline CDR1 reads LNHNV; CDR2 reads YYDKDF (reference sequence). The J segment lost 0 bases and the V segment lost 8 bases, leaving 9 bases of the junction unmatched. This CDR3 spans 17 amino acids. CDR3 in DNA: TGTGCCACCCGGACTAGCGGGAATAAACTGAGCACAGATACGCAGTATTTT. This sequence encodes CATRTSGNKLSTDTQYF.

The rearrangement uses TRBV15 and TRBJ2-4; D may be TRBD1 (6 bases). Trimming shortened V by 1 base and J by 0 bases, and 22 bases separated the two germline ends. Germline lookup yields CDR1 LNHNV and CDR2 YYDKDF (reference sequence). The CDR3 is made up of 20 amino acids. The CDR3 protein is CATSRGFRDNPVLAKNIQYF. CDR3 nucleotides: TGTGCCACCAGCAGAGGTTTCCGGGACAACCCAGTATTAGCCAAAAACATTCAGTACTTC.

The chain links TRBV5-1 to TRBJ1-1, with 10 bases lining up with TRBD1. In germline, CDR1 is SGHRS, CDR2 YFSETQ. This CDR3 contains 18 residues. The V and J ends lost 5 bases and 11 bases, in that order; junction bases with no gene match: 24. The CDR3 region has the DNA TGCGCCAGCAGGAGGGGGTATCGGGACAGGGGTAAACCATTTGTGGCTTTCTTT. Protein: CASRRGYRDRGKPFVAFF.

The chain carries TRBV5-1 and TRBJ1-4; 8 nucleotides align to TRBD1. V dropped 4 bases and J dropped 10; count of bases not matched to a gene: 6. Germline CDR1 reads SGHRS; CDR2 reads YFSETQ. The CDR3 extends over 13 amino acids. In DNA form, the CDR3 reads TGCGCCAGCAGCACCGGAGACAGGGGAAAACTGTTTTTT. Translating it yields CASSTGDRGKLFF.

About this clonotype itself: Germline is not matched at one junction end, which may reflect a read error. The rearrangement joins TRBV2 to TRBJ1-5, with TRBD1 as a possible D gene (6 bases). Germline values: CDR1 SNHLY, CDR2 FYNNEI. The CDR3 extends over 16 amino acids. CDR3 amino acids: CVSSDRTAYSNQPQHF. The CDR3 nucleotides are TGTGTCAGCAGTGACCGGACAGCTTATAGCAATCAGCCCCAGCATTTT. The entire variable domain, with the rest obtained from reference TRBV2 and TRBJ1-5, is as follows: EPEVTQTPSHQVTQMGQEVILRCVPISNHLYFYWYRQILGQKVEFLVSFYNNEISEKSEIFDDQFSVERPDGSNFTLKIRSTKLEDSAMYFCVSSDRTAYSNQPQHFGDGTRLSIL.

The CDR3 sequence is CSVEKGRWSSSNYGYTF. Written as DNA, the CDR3 is TGCAGCGTTGAAAAGGGTCGGTGGTCCTCCTCTAACTATGGCTACACCTTC. V and J are TRBV29-1 and TRBJ1-2, with no clear D. With 2 bases removed from V and 0 bases from J, the gap between germline ends came to 19 bases. The CDR3 is 17 residues long. Germline lookup yields CDR1 SQVTM and CDR2 ANQGSEA.

The V call is TRBV18, the J call TRBJ2-7, with D perhaps matching TRBD1 (5 bases). Germline-derived CDR1 and CDR2 are KGHSH and LQKENI. CDR3 length: 19 amino acids. With 1 base removed from V and 1 base from J, the gap between germline ends came to 23 bases. The CDR3 is CASSPLGFVRAKGSYEQYF. DNA of the CDR3: TGTGCCAGCTCACCACTGGGGTTTGTTAGGGCGAAGGGGTCCTACGAGCAGTACTTC.

The chain combines TRBV28 with TRBJ2-7, with TRBD1 identical over 10 bases. The J call may be incorrect, as the DNA end agrees better with TRBJ2-5. Germline CDR1 and CDR2: MDHEN and SYDVKM. This CDR3 contains 14 residues. CDR3 nucleotides: TGTGCCAGCAGCCCGGGACAGGGGATCGAGACCCAGTACTTC. It is translated as CASSPGQGIETQYF.

The table lists this clonotype with a few counts. The chain uses TRBV6-5 and TRBJ1-2; 9 bases match TRBD1. The V gene end was trimmed by 3 bases and the J gene end by 7 bases; junction bases not matched to a gene: 3. The CDR3 extends over 13 amino acids. Germline V gene lookup returns CDR1 MNHEY and CDR2 SVGAGI. The CDR3 sequence is CASSYTGGGGYTF. Here the CDR3 DNA reads TGTGCCAGCAGTTATACAGGGGGCGGTGGCTACACCTTC.

V is TRBV4-2 and J is TRBJ1-2, with a weak D call TRBD1 (5 bases). This CDR3 is 14 amino acids long. V shed 4 bases and J shed 7 bases, with 16 bases lying between them. Looked up from germline, CDR1 is LGHNA and CDR2 is YNFKEQ. CDR3 bases: TGTGCCAGCAGCCTGGCCGGGACTGGGGGTGGCTACACCTTC. Its translation is CASSLAGTGGGYTF.

This clonotype was seen a handful of times. The V call is TRBV29-1, the J call TRBJ2-1; D not certain. Germline CDR1 and CDR2: SQVTM and ANQGSEA. This CDR3 has 12 amino acids. The ends were cut back, 7 bases at V and 0 bases at J, with 7 bases in the middle. The CDR3 here is CSAEFSYNEQFF. As DNA, the CDR3 is TGCAGCGCGGAATTCTCCTACAATGAGCAGTTCTTC.

V is TRBV9 and J is TRBJ2-2; 7 positions agree with TRBD1. The CDR3 loop spans 13 amino acids. Germline lookup yields CDR1 SGDLS and CDR2 YYNGEE. J lost 5 bases, V lost 6 bases, and 4 bases had no gene match. CDR3 sequence: CASTPGGTGELFF. In DNA, the CDR3 is TGTGCCAGCACGCCAGGGGGAACCGGGGAGCTGTTTTTT.